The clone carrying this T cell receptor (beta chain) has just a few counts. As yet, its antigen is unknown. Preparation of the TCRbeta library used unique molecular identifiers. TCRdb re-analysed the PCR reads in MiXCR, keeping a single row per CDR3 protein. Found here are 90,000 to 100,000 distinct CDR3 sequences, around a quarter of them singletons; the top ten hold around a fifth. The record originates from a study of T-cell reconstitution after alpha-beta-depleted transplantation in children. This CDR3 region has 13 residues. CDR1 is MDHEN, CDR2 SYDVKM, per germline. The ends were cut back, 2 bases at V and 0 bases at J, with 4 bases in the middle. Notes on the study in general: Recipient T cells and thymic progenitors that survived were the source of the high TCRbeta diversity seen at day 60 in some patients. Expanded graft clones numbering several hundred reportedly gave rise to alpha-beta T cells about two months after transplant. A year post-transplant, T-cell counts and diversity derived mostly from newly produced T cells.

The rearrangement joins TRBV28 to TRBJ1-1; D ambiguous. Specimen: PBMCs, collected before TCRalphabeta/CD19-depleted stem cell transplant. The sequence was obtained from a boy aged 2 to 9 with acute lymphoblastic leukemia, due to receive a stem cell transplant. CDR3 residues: CASSLPMNTEAFF. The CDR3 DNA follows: TGTGCCAGCAGTTTACCGATGAACACTGAAGCTTTCTTT.